This TCR beta chain derives from a study of blood T cells in healthy people across ages. Regarding the study as a whole: Possibly, changes in expanded clonotypes were confounded because donor CMV status was unknown.

A second PCR, run for about 6 to 11 cycles, used a sample-barcoded 5' primer plus a J-beta primer mix. TCRdb analysed the 5' RACE reads with MiXCR anew, one entry per CDR3 protein. The sample contains 750,000 or so distinct CDR3 sequences, around 25% of which appear only once. A remark on this clonotype: Antigen unknown.

Extractions gave at least 6 micrograms of total RNA per sample. The CDR3 sequence is 12 residues long. Trimming removed 3 bases from V and 2 bases from J, with 8 bases in between. From germline, CDR1 is DFQATT and CDR2 SNEGSKA (reference sequence). The sample also formed part of further work on T cells of mothers and their children.

The V and J genes are TRBV20-1 and TRBJ2-7; D is ambiguous. Sequences were obtained from blood. This TCR was recovered from a boy between 5 and 17 years old in good health. Here the CDR3 reads CSARGRPYEQYF. Written as DNA, the CDR3 is TGCAGTGCTAGGGGCAGACCCTACGAGCAGTACTTC.